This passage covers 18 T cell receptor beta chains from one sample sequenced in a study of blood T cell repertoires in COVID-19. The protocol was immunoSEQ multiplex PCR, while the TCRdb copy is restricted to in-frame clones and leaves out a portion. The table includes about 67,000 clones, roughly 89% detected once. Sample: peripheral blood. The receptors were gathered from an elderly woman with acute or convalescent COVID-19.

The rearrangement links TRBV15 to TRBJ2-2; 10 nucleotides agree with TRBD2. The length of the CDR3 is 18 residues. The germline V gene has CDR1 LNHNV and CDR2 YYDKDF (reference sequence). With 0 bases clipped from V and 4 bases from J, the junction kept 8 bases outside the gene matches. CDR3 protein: CATSRDDQLAGITGELFF. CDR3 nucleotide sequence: TGTGCCACCAGCAGAGATGACCAACTAGCGGGGATCACCGGGGAGCTGTTTTTT.

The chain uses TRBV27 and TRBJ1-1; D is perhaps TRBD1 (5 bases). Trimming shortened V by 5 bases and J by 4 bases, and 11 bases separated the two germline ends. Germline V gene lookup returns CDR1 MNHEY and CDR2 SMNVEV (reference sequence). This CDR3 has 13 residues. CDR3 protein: CASSRQSGTEAFF. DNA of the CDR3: TGTGCCAGCAGTAGACAGTCGGGCACTGAAGCTTTCTTT.

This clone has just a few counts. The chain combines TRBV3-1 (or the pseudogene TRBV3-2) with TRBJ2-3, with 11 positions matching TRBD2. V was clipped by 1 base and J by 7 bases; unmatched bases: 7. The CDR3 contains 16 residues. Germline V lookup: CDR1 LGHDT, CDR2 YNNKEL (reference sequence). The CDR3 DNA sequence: TGTGCCAGCAGCCAAGGACGTAGCGGGGGGGCACATACGCAGTATTTT. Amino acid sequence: CASSQGRSGGAHTQYF.

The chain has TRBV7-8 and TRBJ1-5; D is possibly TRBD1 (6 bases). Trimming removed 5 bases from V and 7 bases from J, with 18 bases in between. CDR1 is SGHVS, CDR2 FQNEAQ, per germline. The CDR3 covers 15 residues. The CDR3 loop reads CASSPRTQGGQPQHF. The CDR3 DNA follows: TGTGCCAGCAGCCCACGGACACAGGGTGGCCAGCCCCAGCATTTT.

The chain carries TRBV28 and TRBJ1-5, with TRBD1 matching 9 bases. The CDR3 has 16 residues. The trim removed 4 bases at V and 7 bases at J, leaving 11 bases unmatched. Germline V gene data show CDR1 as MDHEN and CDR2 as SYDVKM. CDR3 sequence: CASSSPIQGALQPQHF. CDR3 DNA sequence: TGTGCCAGCAGTTCCCCCATACAGGGGGCCTTGCAGCCCCAGCATTTT. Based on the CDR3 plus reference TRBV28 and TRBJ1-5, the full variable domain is DVKVTQSSRYLVKRTGEKVFLECVQDMDHENMFWYRQDPGLGLRLIYFSYDVKMKEKGDIPEGYSVSREKKERFSLILESASTNQTSMYLCASSSPIQGALQPQHFGDGTRLSIL.

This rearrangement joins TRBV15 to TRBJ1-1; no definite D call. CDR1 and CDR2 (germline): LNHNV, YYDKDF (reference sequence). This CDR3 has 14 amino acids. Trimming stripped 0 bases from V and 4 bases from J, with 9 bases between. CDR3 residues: CATSRDQVVTEAFF. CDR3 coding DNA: TGTGCCACCAGCAGAGATCAGGTCGTCACTGAAGCTTTCTTT.

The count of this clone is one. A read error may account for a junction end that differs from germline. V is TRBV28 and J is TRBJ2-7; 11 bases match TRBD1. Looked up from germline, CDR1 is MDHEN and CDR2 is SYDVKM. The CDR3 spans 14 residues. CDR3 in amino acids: CASSGHIGQGAATF. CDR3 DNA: TGTGCCAGCAGCGGGCACATCGGACAGGGGGCCGCTACCTTC.

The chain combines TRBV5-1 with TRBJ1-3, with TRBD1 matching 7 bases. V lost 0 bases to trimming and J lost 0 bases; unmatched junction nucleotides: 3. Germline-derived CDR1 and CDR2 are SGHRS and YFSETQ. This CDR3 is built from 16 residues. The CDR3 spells CASSLGTGGSGNTIYF. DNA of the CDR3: TGCGCCAGCAGCTTGGGGACAGGTGGCTCTGGAAACACCATATATTTT.

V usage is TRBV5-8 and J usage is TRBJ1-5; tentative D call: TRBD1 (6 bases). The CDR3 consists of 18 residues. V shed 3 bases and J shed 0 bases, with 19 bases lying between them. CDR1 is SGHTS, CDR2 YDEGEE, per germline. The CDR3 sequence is CASSYPWFRGHSNQPQHF. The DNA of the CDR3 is TGTGCCAGCAGCTATCCTTGGTTCAGGGGTCATAGCAATCAGCCCCAGCATTTT.

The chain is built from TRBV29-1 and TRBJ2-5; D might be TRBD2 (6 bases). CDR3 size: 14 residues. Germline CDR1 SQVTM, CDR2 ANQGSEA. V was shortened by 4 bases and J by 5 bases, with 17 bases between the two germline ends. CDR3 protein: CSVGVGGVRETQYF. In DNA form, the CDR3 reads TGCAGCGTTGGGGTGGGGGGAGTCAGGGAGACCCAGTACTTC.

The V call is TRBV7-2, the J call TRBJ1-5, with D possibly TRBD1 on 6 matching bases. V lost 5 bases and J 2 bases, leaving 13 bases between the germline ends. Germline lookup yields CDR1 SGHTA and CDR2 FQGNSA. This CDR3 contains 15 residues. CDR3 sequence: CASSAQGSGNQPQHF. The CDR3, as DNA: TGTGCCAGCAGCGCTCAGGGGTCGGGCAATCAGCCCCAGCATTTT.

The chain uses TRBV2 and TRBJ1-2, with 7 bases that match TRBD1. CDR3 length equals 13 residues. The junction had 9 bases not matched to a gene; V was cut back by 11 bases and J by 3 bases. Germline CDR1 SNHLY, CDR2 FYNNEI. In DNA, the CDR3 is TGTGCCGGACCGACAGGGTTAGACTATGGCTACACCTTC. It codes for CAGPTGLDYGYTF.

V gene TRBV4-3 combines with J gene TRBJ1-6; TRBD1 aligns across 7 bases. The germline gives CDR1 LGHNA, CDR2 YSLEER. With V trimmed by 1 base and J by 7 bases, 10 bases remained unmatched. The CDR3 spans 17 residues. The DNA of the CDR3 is TGCGCCAGCAGCCAAGCCAAAAGGGGACAGCACAATTCACCCCTCCACTTT. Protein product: CASSQAKRGQHNSPLHF.

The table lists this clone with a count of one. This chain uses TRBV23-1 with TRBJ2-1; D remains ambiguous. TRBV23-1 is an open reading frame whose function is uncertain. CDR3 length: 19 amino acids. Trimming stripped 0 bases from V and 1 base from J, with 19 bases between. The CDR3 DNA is TGCGCCAGCAGTCAATCGTACAATGGCAGCCCGAGGTCCTACAATGAGCAGTTCTTC. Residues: CASSQSYNGSPRSYNEQFF.

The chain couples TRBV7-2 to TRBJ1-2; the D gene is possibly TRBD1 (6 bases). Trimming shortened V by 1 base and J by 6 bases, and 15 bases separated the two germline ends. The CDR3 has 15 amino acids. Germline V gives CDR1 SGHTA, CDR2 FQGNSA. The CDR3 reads CASSLVRGAYDGYTF. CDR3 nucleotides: TGTGCCAGCAGCTTAGTGCGGGGGGCGTACGATGGCTACACCTTC.

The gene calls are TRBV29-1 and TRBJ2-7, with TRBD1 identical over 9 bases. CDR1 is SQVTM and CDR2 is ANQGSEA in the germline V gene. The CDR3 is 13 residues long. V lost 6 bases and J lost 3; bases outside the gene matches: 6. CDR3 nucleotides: TGCAGCGTCGCCGGGACAGGGATCTACGAGCAGTACTTC. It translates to CSVAGTGIYEQYF.

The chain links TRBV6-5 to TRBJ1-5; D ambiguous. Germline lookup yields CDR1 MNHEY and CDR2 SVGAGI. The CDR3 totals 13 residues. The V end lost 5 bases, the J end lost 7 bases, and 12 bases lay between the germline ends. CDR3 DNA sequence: TGTGCCAGCAGTCCTAACCCGCGCCAGCCCCAGCATTTT. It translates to CASSPNPRQPQHF.

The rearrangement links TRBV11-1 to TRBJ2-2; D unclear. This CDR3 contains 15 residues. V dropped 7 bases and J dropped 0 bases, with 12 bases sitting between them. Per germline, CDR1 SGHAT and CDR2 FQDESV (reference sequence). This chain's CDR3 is CASTVARPNTGELFF. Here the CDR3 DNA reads TGTGCCAGCACCGTGGCCCGTCCGAACACCGGGGAGCTGTTTTTT. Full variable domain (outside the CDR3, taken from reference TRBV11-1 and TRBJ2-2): EAEVAQSPRYKITEKSQAVAFWCDPISGHATLYWYRQILGQGPELLVQFQDESVVDDSQLPKDRFSAERLKGVDSTLKIQPAELGDSAMYLCASTVARPNTGELFFGEGSRLTVL.